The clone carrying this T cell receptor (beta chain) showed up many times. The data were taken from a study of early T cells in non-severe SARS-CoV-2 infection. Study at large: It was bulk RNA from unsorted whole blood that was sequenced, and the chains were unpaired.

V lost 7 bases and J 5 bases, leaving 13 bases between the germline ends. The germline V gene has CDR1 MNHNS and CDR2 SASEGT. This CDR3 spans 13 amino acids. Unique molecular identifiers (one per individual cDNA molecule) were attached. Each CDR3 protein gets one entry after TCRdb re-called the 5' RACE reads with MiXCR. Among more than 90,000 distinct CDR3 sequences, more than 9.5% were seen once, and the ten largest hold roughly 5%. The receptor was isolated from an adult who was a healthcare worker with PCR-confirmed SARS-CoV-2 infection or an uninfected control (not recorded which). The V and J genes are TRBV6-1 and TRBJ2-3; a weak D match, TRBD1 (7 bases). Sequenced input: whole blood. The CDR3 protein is CASINQGGDTQYF. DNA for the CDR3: TGTGCCAGCATTAATCAGGGGGGAGATACGCAGTATTTT.